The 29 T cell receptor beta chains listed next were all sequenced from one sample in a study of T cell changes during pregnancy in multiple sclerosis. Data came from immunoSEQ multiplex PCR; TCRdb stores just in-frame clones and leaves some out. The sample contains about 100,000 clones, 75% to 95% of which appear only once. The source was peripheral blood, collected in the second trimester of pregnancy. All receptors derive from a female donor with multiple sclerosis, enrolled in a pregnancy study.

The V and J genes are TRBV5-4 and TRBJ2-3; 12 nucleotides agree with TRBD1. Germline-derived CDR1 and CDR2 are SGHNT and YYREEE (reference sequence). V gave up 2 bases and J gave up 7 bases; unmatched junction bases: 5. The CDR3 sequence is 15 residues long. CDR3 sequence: CASSFVGQGAHTQYF. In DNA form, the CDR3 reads TGTGCCAGCAGCTTCGTGGGACAGGGGGCTCATACGCAGTATTTT.

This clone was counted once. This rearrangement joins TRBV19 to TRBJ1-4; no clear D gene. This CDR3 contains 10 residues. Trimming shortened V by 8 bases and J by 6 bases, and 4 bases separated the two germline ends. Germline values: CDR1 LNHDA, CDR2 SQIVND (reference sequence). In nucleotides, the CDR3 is TGTGCCAGTGGCTATGAAAAACTGTTTTTT. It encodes CASGYEKLFF.

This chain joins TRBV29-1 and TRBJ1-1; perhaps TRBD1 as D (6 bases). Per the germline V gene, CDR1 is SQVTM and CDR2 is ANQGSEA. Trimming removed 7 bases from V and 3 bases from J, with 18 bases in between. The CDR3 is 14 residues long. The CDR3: CSANGYREHTEAFF. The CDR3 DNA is TGCAGCGCCAACGGTTACAGGGAGCACACTGAAGCTTTCTTT.

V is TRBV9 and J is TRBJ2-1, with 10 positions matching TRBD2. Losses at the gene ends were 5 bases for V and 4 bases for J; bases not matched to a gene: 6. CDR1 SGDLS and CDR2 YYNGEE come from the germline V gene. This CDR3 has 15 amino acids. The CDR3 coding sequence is TGTGCCAGCAGTTCCACTAGCGGGAAATACAATGAGCAGTTCTTC. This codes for CASSSTSGKYNEQFF.

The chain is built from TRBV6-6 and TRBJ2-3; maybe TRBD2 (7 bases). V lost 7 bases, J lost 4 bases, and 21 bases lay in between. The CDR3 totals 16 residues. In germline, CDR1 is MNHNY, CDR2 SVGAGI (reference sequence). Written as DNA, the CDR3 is TGTGCCAGCACTATGGATGGGGGGGCTCGAGCAGATACGCAGTATTTT. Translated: CASTMDGGARADTQYF.

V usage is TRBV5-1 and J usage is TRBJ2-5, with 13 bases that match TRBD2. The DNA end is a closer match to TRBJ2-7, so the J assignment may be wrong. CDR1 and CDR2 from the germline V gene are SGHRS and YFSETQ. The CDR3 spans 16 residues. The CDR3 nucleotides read TGCGCCAGCAGCCATCGGACTAGCGGGGGCTCCTACGAGCAGTACTTC. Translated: CASSHRTSGGSYEQYF.

The CDR3 region has the DNA TGTGCCAGCTCACTGGGAGGGGAGCAGTTCTTC. Protein sequence: CASSLGGEQFF. This chain joins TRBV18 and TRBJ2-1; 7 positions match TRBD2. The CDR3 loop spans 11 amino acids. The trim removed 4 bases at V and 10 bases at J, leaving 1 base unmatched. CDR1 KGHSH and CDR2 LQKENI come from the germline V gene. Drawing the rest from reference TRBV18 and TRBJ2-1, the complete variable domain is NAGVMQNPRHLVRRRGQEARLRCSPMKGHSHVYWYRQLPEEGLKFMVYLQKENIIDESGMPKERFSAEFPKEGPSILRIQQVVRGDSAAYFCASSLGGEQFFGPGTRLTVL.

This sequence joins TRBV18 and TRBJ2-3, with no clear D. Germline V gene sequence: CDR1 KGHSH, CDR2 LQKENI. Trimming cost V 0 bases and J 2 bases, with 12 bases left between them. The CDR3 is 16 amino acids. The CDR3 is CASSPPTRDLTDTQYF. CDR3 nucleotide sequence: TGTGCCAGCTCACCACCGACTCGCGACCTCACAGATACGCAGTATTTT. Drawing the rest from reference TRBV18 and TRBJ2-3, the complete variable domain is NAGVMQNPRHLVRRRGQEARLRCSPMKGHSHVYWYRQLPEEGLKFMVYLQKENIIDESGMPKERFSAEFPKEGPSILRIQQVVRGDSAAYFCASSPPTRDLTDTQYFGPGTRLTVL.

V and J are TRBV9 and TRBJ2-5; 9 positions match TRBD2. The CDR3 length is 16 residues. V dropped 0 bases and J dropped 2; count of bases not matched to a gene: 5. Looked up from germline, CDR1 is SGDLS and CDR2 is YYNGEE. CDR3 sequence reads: CASSVAASGIQETQYF. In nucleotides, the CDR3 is TGTGCCAGCAGCGTAGCGGCTAGCGGGATTCAAGAGACCCAGTACTTC.

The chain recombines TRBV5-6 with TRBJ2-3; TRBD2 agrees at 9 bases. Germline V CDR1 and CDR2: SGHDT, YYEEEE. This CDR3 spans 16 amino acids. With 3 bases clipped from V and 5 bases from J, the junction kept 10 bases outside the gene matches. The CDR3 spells CASSYPSGNSGDTQYF. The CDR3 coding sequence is TGTGCCAGCAGCTACCCTAGCGGGAATTCTGGAGATACGCAGTATTTT.

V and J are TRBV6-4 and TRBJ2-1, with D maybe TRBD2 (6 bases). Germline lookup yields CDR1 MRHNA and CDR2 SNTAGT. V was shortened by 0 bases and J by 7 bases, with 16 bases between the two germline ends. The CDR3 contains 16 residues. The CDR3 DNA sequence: TGTGCCAGCAGTGACTCGGTAGCGGACCCCTCTAATGAGCAGTTCTTC. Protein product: CASSDSVADPSNEQFF.

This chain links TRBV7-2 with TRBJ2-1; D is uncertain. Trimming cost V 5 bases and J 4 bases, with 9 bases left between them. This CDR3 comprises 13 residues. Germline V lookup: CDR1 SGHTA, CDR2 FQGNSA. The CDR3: CASSRSSYNEQFF. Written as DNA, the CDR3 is TGTGCCAGCAGCCGGTCGTCATACAATGAGCAGTTCTTC.

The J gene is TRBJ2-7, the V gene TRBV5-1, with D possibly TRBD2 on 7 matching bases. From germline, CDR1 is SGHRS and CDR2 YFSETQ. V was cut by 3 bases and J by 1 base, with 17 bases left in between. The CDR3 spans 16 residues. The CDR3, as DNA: TGCGCCAGCAGCTCCGGGGGGCGAATAACGTCCTACGAGCAGTACTTC. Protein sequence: CASSSGGRITSYEQYF. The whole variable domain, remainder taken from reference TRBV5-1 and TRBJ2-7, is KAGVTQTPRYLIKTRGQQVTLSCSPISGHRSVSWYQQTPGQGLQFLFEYFSETQRNKGNFPGRFSGRQFSNSRSEMNVSTLELGDSALYLCASSSGGRITSYEQYFGPGTRLTVT.

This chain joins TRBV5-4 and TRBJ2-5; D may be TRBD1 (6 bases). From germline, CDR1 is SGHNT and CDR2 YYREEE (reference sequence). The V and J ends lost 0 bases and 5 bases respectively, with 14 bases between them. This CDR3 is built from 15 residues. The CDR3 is CASSLGKGVGETQYF. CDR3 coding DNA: TGTGCCAGCAGCTTGGGCAAGGGGGTGGGGGAGACCCAGTACTTC.

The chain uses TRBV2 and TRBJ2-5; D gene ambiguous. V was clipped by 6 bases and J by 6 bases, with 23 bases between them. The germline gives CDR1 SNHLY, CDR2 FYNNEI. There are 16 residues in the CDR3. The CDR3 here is CASRLRRETTRKTQYF. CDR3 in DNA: TGTGCCAGCAGACTACGCCGCGAGACGACCCGGAAGACCCAGTACTTC.

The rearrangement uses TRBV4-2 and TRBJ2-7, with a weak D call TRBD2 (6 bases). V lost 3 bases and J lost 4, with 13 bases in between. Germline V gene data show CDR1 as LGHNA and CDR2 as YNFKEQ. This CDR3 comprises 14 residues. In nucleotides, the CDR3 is TGTGCCAGCAGCCATGAGAGAAGCGGGTACGAGCAGTACTTC. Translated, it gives CASSHERSGYEQYF.

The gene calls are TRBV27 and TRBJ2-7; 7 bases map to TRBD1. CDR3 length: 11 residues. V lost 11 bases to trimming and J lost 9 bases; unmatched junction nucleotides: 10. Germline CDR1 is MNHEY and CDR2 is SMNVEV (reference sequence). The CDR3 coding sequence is TGTGCCGCCTGGGGCCGGGACAGGCAGTACTTC. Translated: CAAWGRDRQYF.

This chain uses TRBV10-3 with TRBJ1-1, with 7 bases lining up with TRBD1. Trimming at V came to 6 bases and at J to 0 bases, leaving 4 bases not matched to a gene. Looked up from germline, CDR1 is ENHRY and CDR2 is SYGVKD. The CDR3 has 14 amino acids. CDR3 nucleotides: TGTGCCATCAGCTGGGACAGTTTGAACACTGAAGCTTTCTTT. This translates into CAISWDSLNTEAFF.

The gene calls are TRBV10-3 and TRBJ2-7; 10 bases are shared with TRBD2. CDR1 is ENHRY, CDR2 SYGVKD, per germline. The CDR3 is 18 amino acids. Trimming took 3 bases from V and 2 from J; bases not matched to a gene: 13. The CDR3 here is CAISEVIAGGRVTYEQYF. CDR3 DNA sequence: TGTGCCATCAGTGAAGTAATAGCGGGGGGTAGGGTAACCTACGAGCAGTACTTC.

CDR3 sequence: CASRREQGASDTQYF. As DNA, the CDR3 is TGTGCCAGCAGAAGGGAACAGGGGGCATCAGATACGCAGTATTTT. V and J are TRBV27 and TRBJ2-3; 9 bases map to TRBD1. The J segment lost 4 bases and the V segment lost 6 bases, leaving 8 bases of the junction unmatched. Looked up from germline, CDR1 is MNHEY and CDR2 is SMNVEV (reference sequence). This CDR3 has 15 amino acids.

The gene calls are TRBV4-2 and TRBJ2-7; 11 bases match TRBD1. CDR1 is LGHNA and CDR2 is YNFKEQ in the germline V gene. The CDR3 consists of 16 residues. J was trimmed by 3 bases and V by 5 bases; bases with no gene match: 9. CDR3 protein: CASSNTGTGGGYEQYF. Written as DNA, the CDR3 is TGTGCCAGCAGCAATACCGGGACAGGGGGAGGCTACGAGCAGTACTTC.

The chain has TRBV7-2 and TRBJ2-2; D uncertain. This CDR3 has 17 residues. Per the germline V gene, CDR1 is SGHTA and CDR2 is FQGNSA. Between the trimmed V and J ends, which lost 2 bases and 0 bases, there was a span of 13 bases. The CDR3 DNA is TGTGCCAGCAGCTTAATGGGCGCAGTCGCGAACACCGGGGAGCTGTTTTTT. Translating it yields CASSLMGAVANTGELFF.

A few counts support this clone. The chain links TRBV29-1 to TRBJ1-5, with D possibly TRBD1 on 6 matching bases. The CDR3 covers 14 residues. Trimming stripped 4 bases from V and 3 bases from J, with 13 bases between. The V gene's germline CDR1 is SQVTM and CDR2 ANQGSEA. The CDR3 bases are TGCAGCGTTGCCGCATACAGGGACAATCAGCCCCAGCATTTT. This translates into CSVAAYRDNQPQHF.

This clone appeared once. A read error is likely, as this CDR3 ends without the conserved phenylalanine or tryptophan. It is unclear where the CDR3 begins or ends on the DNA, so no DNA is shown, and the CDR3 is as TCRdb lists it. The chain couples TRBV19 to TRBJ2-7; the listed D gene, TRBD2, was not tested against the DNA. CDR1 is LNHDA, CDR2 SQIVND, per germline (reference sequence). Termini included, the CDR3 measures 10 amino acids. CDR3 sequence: CASSPTWTAG.

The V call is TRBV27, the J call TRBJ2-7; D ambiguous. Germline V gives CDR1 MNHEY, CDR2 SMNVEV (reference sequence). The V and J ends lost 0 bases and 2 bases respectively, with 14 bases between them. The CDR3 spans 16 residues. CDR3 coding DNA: TGTGCCAGCAGTTTATCTATCTTCAGTGGGCCCTACGAGCAGTACTTC. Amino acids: CASSLSIFSGPYEQYF.

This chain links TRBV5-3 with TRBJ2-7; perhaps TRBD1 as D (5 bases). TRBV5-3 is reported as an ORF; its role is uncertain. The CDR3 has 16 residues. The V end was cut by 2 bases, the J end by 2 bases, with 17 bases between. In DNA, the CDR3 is TGTGCCAGAAGCTTCCTACAGGAAGCAACTACCTACGAGCAGTACTTC. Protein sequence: CARSFLQEATTYEQYF.

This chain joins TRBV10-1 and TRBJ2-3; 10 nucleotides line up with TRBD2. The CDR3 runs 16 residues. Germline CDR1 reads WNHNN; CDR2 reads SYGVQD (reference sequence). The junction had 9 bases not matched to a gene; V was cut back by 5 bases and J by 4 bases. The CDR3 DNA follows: TGCGCCAGCAGTTTATACCCTAGCGGGAGACCAGATACGCAGTATTTT. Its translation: CASSLYPSGRPDTQYF.

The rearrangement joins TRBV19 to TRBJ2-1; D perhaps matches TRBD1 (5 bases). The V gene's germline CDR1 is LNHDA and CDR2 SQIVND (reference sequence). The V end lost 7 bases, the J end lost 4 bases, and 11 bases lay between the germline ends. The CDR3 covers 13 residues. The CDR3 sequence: CASKPGSYNEQFF. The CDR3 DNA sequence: TGTGCCAGTAAACCAGGGTCTTACAATGAGCAGTTCTTC.

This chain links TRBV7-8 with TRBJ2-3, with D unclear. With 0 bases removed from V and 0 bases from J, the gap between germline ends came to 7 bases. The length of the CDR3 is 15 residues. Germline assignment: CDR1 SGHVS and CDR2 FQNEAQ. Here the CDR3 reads CASSLAHTSTDTQYF. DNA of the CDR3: TGTGCCAGCAGCTTAGCGCATACTAGCACAGATACGCAGTATTTT.